This passage covers 16 T cell receptor beta chains from one sample sequenced in a study of cytomegalovirus exposure and HLA in healthy donors. PCR involved 60 Vbeta and 13 Jbeta primers. Profiling relied on immunoSEQ multiplex PCR, and the TCRdb table lists in-frame clones only, not all of them. The data show about 100,000 clones, roughly three quarters seen once. Sequencing was performed on PBMCs. These receptors came from a woman in her sixties or seventies in good health and CMV-seronegative.

The J gene is TRBJ1-3, the V gene TRBV6-5; D is unclear. Trimming shortened V by 8 bases and J by 3 bases, and 8 bases separated the two germline ends. Per the germline V gene, CDR1 is MNHEY and CDR2 is SVGAGI. The CDR3 is 12 residues long. CDR3 DNA: TGTGCCAGCGGCCCTAGTGGAAACACCATATATTTT. Translation gives CASGPSGNTIYF.

The chain combines TRBV25-1 with TRBJ2-1; weak D call: TRBD1 (5 bases). The germline V gene has CDR1 MGHDK and CDR2 SYGVNS. This CDR3 has 15 amino acids. Trimming shortened V by 3 bases and J by 4 bases, and 13 bases separated the two germline ends. This CDR3 reads CASSDRQGKYNEQFF. The CDR3 nucleotides are TGTGCCAGCAGTGACCGGCAGGGAAAATACAATGAGCAGTTCTTC.

This clone showed up just a few times. The gene calls are TRBV12-5 and TRBJ2-2; 9 positions match TRBD1. CDR3 length: 16 residues. V shed 2 bases, J shed 3 bases, and the junction held 4 bases outside the gene matches. CDR1 is LGHNT and CDR2 is FRNRAP in the germline V gene. As DNA, the CDR3 is TGTGCTAGTGGTTTGAGGACAGGGGAGGACACCGGGGAGCTGTTTTTT. Amino acid sequence: CASGLRTGEDTGELFF.

The chain uses TRBV30 and TRBJ2-5; TRBD2 might be the D (5 bases). This CDR3 contains 13 residues. Trimming removed 2 bases at V and 2 bases at J, with 9 bases between. Germline CDR1 reads GTSNPN; CDR2 reads SVGIG (reference sequence). CDR3: CAWSRPGQETQYF. CDR3 DNA sequence: TGTGCCTGGAGTCGACCGGGGCAAGAGACCCAGTACTTC.

V gene TRBV6-1 combines with J gene TRBJ1-2; tentatively, D is TRBD1 (6 bases). V was clipped by 7 bases and J by 0 bases, with 12 bases between them. Germline loops: CDR1 MNHNS, CDR2 SASEGT. The CDR3 loop spans 14 amino acids. CDR3: CASNRDTPNYGYTF. For the CDR3, the DNA is TGTGCCAGCAACAGGGACACTCCTAACTATGGCTACACCTTC.

The genes are TRBV15 and TRBJ2-7; D is ambiguous. The germline gives CDR1 LNHNV, CDR2 YYDKDF (reference sequence). CDR3 length: 14 amino acids. With 0 bases removed from V and 0 bases from J, the gap between germline ends came to 6 bases. The CDR3 DNA sequence: TGTGCCACCAGCAGAGAGTCCAGCTCCTACGAGCAGTACTTC. As protein: CATSRESSSYEQYF.

This sequence joins TRBV7-9 and TRBJ1-4; 7 bases fit TRBD1. Germline lookup yields CDR1 SEHNR and CDR2 FQNEAQ (reference sequence). CDR3 length: 15 residues. J was trimmed by 4 bases and V by 4 bases; bases with no gene match: 6. This chain's CDR3 is CASSWPGQLNEKLFF. In nucleotides, the CDR3 is TGTGCCAGCAGCTGGCCGGGACAGCTTAATGAAAAACTGTTTTTT.

This rearrangement joins TRBV5-1 to TRBJ1-3, with 7 bases aligning to TRBD1. V shed 0 bases, J shed 0 bases, and the junction held 9 bases outside the gene matches. CDR1 and CDR2 from the germline V gene are SGHRS and YFSETQ. The CDR3 sequence is 18 residues long. The CDR3 loop is CASSLGAGGPTSGNTIYF. In DNA form, the CDR3 reads TGCGCCAGCAGCTTGGGGGCAGGGGGACCGACCTCTGGAAACACCATATATTTT.

The V gene is TRBV28, the J gene TRBJ1-1; D gene unclear. This CDR3 is built from 13 residues. Germline-derived CDR1 and CDR2 are MDHEN and SYDVKM. V lost 5 bases, J lost 1 base, and 8 bases lay in between. CDR3 sequence (DNA): TGTGCCAGCAGTCCCCCAGGGAACACTGAAGCTTTCTTT. Its translation: CASSPPGNTEAFF.

This clone was detected only a few times. The chain recombines TRBV19 with TRBJ1-3; 7 nucleotides agree with TRBD1. The germline V gene encodes CDR1 LNHDA and CDR2 SQIVND (reference sequence). V trimming: 5 bases; J trimming: 2 bases; junction bases outside the gene matches: 3. The CDR3 runs 14 residues. The CDR3, as DNA: TGTGCCAGTAGTCCTGGGACAGCTGGAAACACCATATATTTT. This codes for CASSPGTAGNTIYF.

The chain employs TRBV4-3 and TRBJ2-2; D possibly corresponds to TRBD2 (5 bases). Trimming removed 4 bases from V and 7 bases from J, with 13 bases in between. The germline V gene encodes CDR1 LGHNA and CDR2 YSLEER. The CDR3 has 14 amino acids. CDR3 DNA: TGCGCCAGCAGCCCCCGGGGTGCAGGCGGGGAGCTGTTTTTT. Protein sequence: CASSPRGAGGELFF.

This clone was picked up a small number of times. V gene TRBV9 combines with J gene TRBJ1-4; the D gene is possibly TRBD1 (5 bases). This CDR3 has 13 residues. The germline gives CDR1 SGDLS, CDR2 YYNGEE. The V end was cut by 3 bases, the J end by 2 bases, with 5 bases between. The CDR3 sequence is CASSEGTNEKLFF. The CDR3 bases are TGTGCCAGCAGCGAGGGGACTAATGAAAAACTGTTTTTT.

The chain combines TRBV30 with TRBJ1-3; TRBD1 is a possible D gene (5 bases). This CDR3 region has 13 residues. CDR1 and CDR2 from the germline V gene are GTSNPN and SVGIG (reference sequence). Trimming stripped 4 bases from V and 4 bases from J, with 11 bases between. The CDR3 here is CAWIQGRGNTIYF. The CDR3, as DNA: TGTGCCTGGATTCAGGGTAGGGGAAACACCATATATTTT.

The chain combines TRBV5-4 with TRBJ1-1; maybe TRBD1 (6 bases). Trimming pared 7 bases from V and 6 bases from J, leaving 16 bases between. Germline V gene sequence: CDR1 SGHNT, CDR2 YYREEE (reference sequence). The CDR3 contains 13 residues. Written as DNA, the CDR3 is TGTGCCAGCGGTCAACAGGGAGTGGCTGAAGCTTTCTTT. Its protein product is CASGQQGVAEAFF.

The chain's CDR3 is CASSKPFSGGQTDTQYF. CDR3 in DNA: TGTGCCAGTAGTAAACCTTTTAGCGGGGGGCAAACAGATACGCAGTATTTT. The J gene is TRBJ2-3, the V gene TRBV19, with 10 nucleotides matching TRBD2. CDR3 length equals 17 residues. V dropped 4 bases and J dropped 3; count of bases not matched to a gene: 10. Germline V gene lookup returns CDR1 LNHDA and CDR2 SQIVND (reference sequence).

This clone was counted only a few times. The rearrangement joins TRBV5-4 to TRBJ2-7; the match to TRBD1 covers 7 bases. Germline CDR1 SGHNT, CDR2 YYREEE (reference sequence). V gave up 0 bases and J gave up 6 bases; unmatched junction bases: 3. The CDR3 spans 13 residues. CDR3 bases: TGTGCCAGCAGCTTGGGAAACAGGGGCGAGCAGTACTTC. Translation: CASSLGNRGEQYF. Complete variable domain (other parts from reference TRBV5-4 and TRBJ2-7): ETGVTQSPTHLIKTRGQQVTLRCSSQSGHNTVSWYQQALGQGPQFIFQYYREEENGRGNFPPRFSGLQFPNYSSELNVNALELDDSALYLCASSLGNRGEQYFGPGTRLTVT.